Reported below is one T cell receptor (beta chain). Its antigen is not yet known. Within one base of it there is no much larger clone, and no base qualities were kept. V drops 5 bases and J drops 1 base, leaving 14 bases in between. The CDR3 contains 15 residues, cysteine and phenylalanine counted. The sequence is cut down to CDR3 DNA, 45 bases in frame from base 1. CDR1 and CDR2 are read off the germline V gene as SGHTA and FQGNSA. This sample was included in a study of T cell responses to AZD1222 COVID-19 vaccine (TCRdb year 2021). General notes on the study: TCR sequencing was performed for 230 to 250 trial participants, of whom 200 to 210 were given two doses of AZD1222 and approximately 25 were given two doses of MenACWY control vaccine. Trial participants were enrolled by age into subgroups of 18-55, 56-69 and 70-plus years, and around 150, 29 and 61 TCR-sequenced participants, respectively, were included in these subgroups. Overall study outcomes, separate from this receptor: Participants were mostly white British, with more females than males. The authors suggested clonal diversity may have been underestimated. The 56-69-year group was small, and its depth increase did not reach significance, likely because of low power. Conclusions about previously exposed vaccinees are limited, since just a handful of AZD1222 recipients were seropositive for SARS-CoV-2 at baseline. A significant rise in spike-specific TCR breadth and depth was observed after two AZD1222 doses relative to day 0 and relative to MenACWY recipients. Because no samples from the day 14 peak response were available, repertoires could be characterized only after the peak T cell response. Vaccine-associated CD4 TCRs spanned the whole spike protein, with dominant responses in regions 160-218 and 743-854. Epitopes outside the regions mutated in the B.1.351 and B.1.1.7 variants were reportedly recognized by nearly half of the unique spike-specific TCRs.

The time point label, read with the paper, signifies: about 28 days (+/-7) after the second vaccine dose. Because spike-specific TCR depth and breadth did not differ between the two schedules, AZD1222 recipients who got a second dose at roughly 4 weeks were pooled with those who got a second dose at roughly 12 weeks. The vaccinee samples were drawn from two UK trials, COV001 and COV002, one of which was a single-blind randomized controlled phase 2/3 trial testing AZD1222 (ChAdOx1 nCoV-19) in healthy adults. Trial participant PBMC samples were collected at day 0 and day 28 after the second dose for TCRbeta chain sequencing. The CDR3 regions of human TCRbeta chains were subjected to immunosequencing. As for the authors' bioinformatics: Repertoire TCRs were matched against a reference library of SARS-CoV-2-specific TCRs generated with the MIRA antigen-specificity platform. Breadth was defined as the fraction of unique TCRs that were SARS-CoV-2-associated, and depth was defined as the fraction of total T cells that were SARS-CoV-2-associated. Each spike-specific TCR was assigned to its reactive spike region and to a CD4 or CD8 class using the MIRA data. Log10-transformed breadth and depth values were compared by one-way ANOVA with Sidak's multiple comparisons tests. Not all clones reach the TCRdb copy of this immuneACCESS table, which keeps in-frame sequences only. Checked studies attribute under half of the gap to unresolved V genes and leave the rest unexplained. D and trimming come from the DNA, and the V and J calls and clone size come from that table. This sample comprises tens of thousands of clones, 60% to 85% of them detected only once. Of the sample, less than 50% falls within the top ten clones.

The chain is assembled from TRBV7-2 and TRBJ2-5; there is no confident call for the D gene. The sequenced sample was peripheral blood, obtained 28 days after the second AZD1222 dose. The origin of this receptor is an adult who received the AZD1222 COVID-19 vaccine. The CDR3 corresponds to CASSPHSTAQETQYF. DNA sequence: TGTGCCAGCAGCCCCCATTCAACAGCCCAAGAGACCCAGTACTTC.